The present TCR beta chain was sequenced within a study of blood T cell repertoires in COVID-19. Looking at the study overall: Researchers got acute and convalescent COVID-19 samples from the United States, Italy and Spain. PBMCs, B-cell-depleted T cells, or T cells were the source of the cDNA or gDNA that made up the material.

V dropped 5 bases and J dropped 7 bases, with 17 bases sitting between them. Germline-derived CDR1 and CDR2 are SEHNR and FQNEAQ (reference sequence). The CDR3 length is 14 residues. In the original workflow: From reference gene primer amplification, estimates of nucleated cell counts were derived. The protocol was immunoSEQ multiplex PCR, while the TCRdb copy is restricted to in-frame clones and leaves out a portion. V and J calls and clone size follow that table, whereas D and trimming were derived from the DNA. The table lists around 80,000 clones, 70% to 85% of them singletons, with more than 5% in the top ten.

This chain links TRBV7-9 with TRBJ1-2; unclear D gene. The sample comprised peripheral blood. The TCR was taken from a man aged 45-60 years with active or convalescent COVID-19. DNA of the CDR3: TGTGCCAGCAGCATGGGAGGGTTGAGTATTGGCTACACCTTC. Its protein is CASSMGGLSIGYTF.